Each of the 5 T cell receptor beta chains below was sequenced from the same sample in a study of blood T cell repertoires in COVID-19. Sequenced by immunoSEQ multiplex PCR; TCRdb stores in-frame clones only, minus some. In the table there are more than 95,000 clones, less than 95% of which are singletons. Source material: peripheral blood. The receptors shown here come from a human donor with active COVID-19. The donor label of this sample is uncertain.

The chain combines TRBV3-1 (or the pseudogene TRBV3-2) with TRBJ1-2, with 8 positions matching TRBD1. CDR3 length equals 16 residues. In germline, CDR1 is LGHDT, CDR2 YNNKEL (reference sequence). J was trimmed by 8 bases and V by 4 bases; bases with no gene match: 15. The CDR3 here is CASSPRGGQGESGYTF. CDR3 DNA: TGTGCCAGCAGCCCCCGAGGCGGACAGGGTGAAAGCGGCTACACCTTC.

This chain joins TRBV6-2 or TRBV6-3 and TRBJ2-7; 8 positions match TRBD1. There are 13 residues in the CDR3. Losses at the gene ends were 5 bases for V and 2 bases for J; bases not matched to a gene: 2. CDR1 and CDR2 from the germline V gene are MNHEY and SVGEGT. The CDR3 DNA reads TGTGCCAGCAGTGCGGGACAGGCCTACGAGCAGTACTTC. It specifies CASSAGQAYEQYF.

The chain uses TRBV10-3 and TRBJ2-7; a weak D match, TRBD2 (6 bases). The CDR3 covers 17 residues. V was clipped by 3 bases and J by 2 bases, with 20 bases between them. Per germline, CDR1 ENHRY and CDR2 SYGVKD. The CDR3 DNA follows: TGTGCCATCAGTGACCCCGCGGGGTTCCAAGGTACCTACGAGCAGTACTTC. This encodes CAISDPAGFQGTYEQYF.

The rearrangement uses TRBV25-1 and TRBJ1-1; 7 bases agree with TRBD1. With V trimmed by 6 bases and J by 9 bases, 19 bases remained unmatched. This CDR3 is built from 16 residues. Per germline, CDR1 MGHDK and CDR2 SYGVNS. The CDR3 loop is CASSTLGTAYIPKAFF. As DNA, the CDR3 is TGTGCCAGCAGCACCCTTGGGACAGCGTATATACCAAAAGCTTTCTTT.

This clone has only one observation. The rearrangement joins TRBV7-2 to TRBJ2-1; D not resolved. There are 13 residues in the CDR3. From germline, CDR1 is SGHTA and CDR2 FQGNSA. The V end was cut by 0 bases, the J end by 7 bases, with 7 bases between. The CDR3 DNA reads as TGTGCCAGCAGCTTAGCGTATTTGAATGAGCAGTTCTTC. Translating it yields CASSLAYLNEQFF.